Listed below are T cell receptor beta chains from one sample, sequenced in a study of vaccination effects on CD4 cells after COVID-19. Here immunoSEQ multiplex PCR was the method, and the copy in TCRdb shows in-frame clones only, minus some. This table holds about 38,000 clones, roughly 70% found once. Their antigen targets remain unknown. Sequences were derived from CD4+ T cells from PBMCs cultured with SARS-CoV-2 spike peptides, sampled before COVID-19 vaccination. These receptors originate from a human donor who received a COVID-19 vaccine. Each CDR3 is given without its conserved first and last residue. Rows give clone size only sometimes, using once, few, many, or a class for an expanded clone.

v_gene,j_gene,abundance,CDR3aa
TRBV7-9,TRBJ2-7,-,ASSLGGGTSSGEQY
TRBV7-2,TRBJ1-5,-,ASTPFQGVDQPQH
TRBV6-5,TRBJ2-1,once,ASNGGSIQYNEQF
TRBV4-1,TRBJ2-3,-,ASSQGHGRFTDTQY
TRBV5-6,TRBJ2-5,-,ASSLRRLGGETQY
TRBV4-3,TRBJ1-6,few,ASSQDRTGYNSPLH
TRBV29-1,TRBJ2-5,-,SAVRGQGETQY
TRBV5-1,TRBJ1-3,few,ASRDERQGSGNTIY
TRBV9,TRBJ2-7,-,ASSVGLAGYEQY
TRBV3-1/TRBV3-2,TRBJ2-7,-,ASSLLGEQY
TRBV9,TRBJ2-1,once,ASSEGLAGVGNEQF
TRBV29-1,TRBJ2-3,-,SVNLGTSVFTDTQY
TRBV7-2,TRBJ2-1,-,ASSLVGTSGSVNEQF
TRBV28,TRBJ1-1,few,ASSFWGRPGNTEAF
TRBV5-6,TRBJ2-7,-,ASSFGQTTIYEQY
TRBV20-1,TRBJ2-5,once,SVFGSDKQY
TRBV5-8,TRBJ1-1,few,ASSSPGPDSEAF
TRBV4-3,TRBJ2-3,-,ASSQDRDTQY
TRBV19,TRBJ1-5,few,ASSIEGEGSNQPQH
TRBV27,TRBJ2-7,-,ASSWFSSGGSYEQY
TRBV10-3,TRBJ2-7,once,ATGGTGDEQY
TRBV4-1,TRBJ1-2,few,ASSQVDFIGAGGYGYT
TRBV9,TRBJ2-5,-,ASSVARGSKETQY
TRBV9,TRBJ1-4,medium-sized,ASSVGTVNEKLF
TRBV6-5,TRBJ1-2,few,ASSSLGQANYGYT
TRBV30,TRBJ1-2,few,ACRKDRVGGYT
TRBV6-2/TRBV6-3,TRBJ2-7,-,ASSPTLANEQY
TRBV30,TRBJ1-4,-,AWSRTGLGTEKLF
TRBV6-4,TRBJ2-3,-,ASSDRVTGTDTQY
TRBV30,TRBJ1-1,-,AWSVLGGPNTEAF
TRBV15,TRBJ1-5,once,ATSRVSGKGQPQH